This record concerns one TCR beta chain sequence. Which antigen it targets is not known. Within one base of it there is no much larger clone, and no base qualities were kept. According to the germline V gene (reference sequence), CDR1 reads SGHNT and CDR2 reads YYREEE. From the cysteine up to the phenylalanine, the CDR3 has a length of 17 residues. Only the CDR3 DNA stays, 51 bases, in frame from base 1. From V the trimming removes 4 bases and from J it removes 7 bases, while the gene matches leave 19 bases of the junction unaccounted for. The library relied on the immunoSEQ multiplex PCR assay. The multiplex PCR relied on a mix of 60 forward primers for TCR Vbeta segments and 13 reverse primers for TCR Jbeta segments. The CDR3 region of rearranged TCR beta genes was amplified from genomic DNA by a multiplex PCR assay. Amplified TCR beta libraries were sequenced as 87-base-pair reads on the Illumina HiSeq System. In the paper's pipeline: Across the 600 to 700 repertoires, a later analysis counted 80 million or so unique TCR beta chains, some 11 million of which were shared by at least two donors. Raw reads were error-corrected and collapsed into unique sequences with a nearest-neighbor algorithm that merged closely related sequences to remove PCR and sequencing errors. Alignment of CDR3 sequences to IMGT reference sequences was used to assign V, D and J gene segments. Each retained sequence needed at least a six-nucleotide match to both a V gene segment and a J gene segment. A rearrangement was called productive if the CDR3 had no stop codons and remained in frame with V and J, and every other rearrangement was called non-productive. CDR3 was defined according to IMGT convention as the region running from the second conserved V-encoded cysteine to the conserved J-encoded phenylalanine. The earlier analysis of 587 of the donors excluded any sequence lacking an unambiguous match to a single V gene segment. An earlier analysis of 587 of the donors classified V segments as functional when productive rearrangements were above 56.7% and as segregating when the standard deviation between donors was above 5%. A statistical classification framework was built for diagnosing cytomegalovirus status from the catalog of TCR beta chain sequences. In a later analysis, V and J genes were assigned by comparing TCR nucleotide sequences against IMGT/GENE-DB human TR gene sequences. The TCRdist pipeline was used in a later analysis to assign CDR3 sequences and most-parsimonious VDJ recombination scenarios. In a later analysis, each TCR beta chain was defined by its CDR3 amino acid sequence together with its V-gene family, and reads without a unique V-gene family were excluded. To address suspected cross-contamination and a sequencing artifact, a later analysis removed around 590 highly shared, low-generation-probability nucleotide sequences. In a later analysis, a clonal expansion index was calculated for each public chain from normalized within-repertoire ranks of inferred template counts. In a later analysis, generation probabilities were computed with a VDJ recombination model fitted to out-of-frame rearrangements, and the resulting probabilities were checked against IGoR. In a later analysis, hypergeometric tests were used to score TCR-TCR, TCR-HLA and TCR-CMV co-occurrence, with a repertoire-size bias correction applied to TCR pairs. To estimate false discovery rates, a later analysis permuted the HLA or CMV assignments 20 times. In a later analysis, co-occurring TCRs were grouped with DBSCAN, and TCRdist sequence similarity was added when clustering was performed within HLA-allele-positive subsets. For co-occurrence clustering, repertoires with fewer than 30,000 or more than 120,000 public chains were excluded, along with five repertoires with anomalous nucleotide sharing. TCRdb limited this immuneACCESS table to in-frame rearrangements with V and J called. A share of clones is missing; checked studies link under half to unresolved V genes, and the rest is unexplained. V and J calls and clone size follow that table, whereas D and trimming were derived from the DNA. This sample is represented by roughly 140,000 clones; around 80% of them were singletons. Of the sample, about 5% is held by the ten largest clones.

This sample was included in a study of cytomegalovirus exposure and HLA in healthy donors (dated by TCRdb to the late 2010s). With respect to the entire study: According to an earlier analysis of several hundred of the donors, about 180 million T cells yielded 120 million or so unique TCR beta sequences and 276 Gb of sequence data. An early release covering 500 to 750 HLA-typed donors comprised about 310 gigabases of sequencing data and some 79 million unique TCR sequences. Of the roughly 420 genotyped donors, 81% were placed in the genetic ancestry cluster associated with self-reported Caucasian donors. The study aimed to test whether signatures of past pathogen exposure could be identified by cataloging public T cell receptors. The study profiled the T cell repertoires of about 640 subjects by immunosequencing and related them to cytomegalovirus serostatus. In addition to the first cohort of 666 subjects, a separate validation cohort of 120 different subjects was used. The study combined high-throughput TCR immunosequencing, statistical association of individual TCRs with disease status, and machine learning to predict cytomegalovirus infection status. In a later analysis, previously published TCR beta repertoires from 666 donors were re-analyzed and high-resolution HLA genotyping was added so that TCR occurrence patterns could be studied. The later analysis used no new phenotypic data to find candidate immune exposures, relying instead on TCR beta sequences and their occurrence across donors. An earlier analysis of more than 450 of the donors used high-throughput TCR beta sequencing to judge whether each TCR beta V gene segment behaved as functional or pseudogenic. Donor age, sex, ethnicity and CMV serostatus were collected together with the repertoire data. A later genetic analysis took genome-wide SNP genotypes for about three fifths of the 666 donors and used that subset as a discovery cohort. All discovery cohort repertoires had been generated on a single sequencing platform. Both class I and class II loci were covered by HLA typing, at four-digit resolution. Typing coverage varied by locus: roughly 629-630 donors for A, B, C, DRB1 and DQB1; approximately 500 for DQA1; over 600 for DPA1; around 450 for DPB1. About five DR-DQ haplotypes were treated as single units for association and clustering because of strong linkage in the cohort. Among over 350 genotyped donors of the cohort, an average of about 240,000 unique TCR beta nucleotide sequences were sequenced per donor, roughly 18% of them non-productive.

Broad study findings and their caveats: A later analysis found that HLA-associated TCR beta chains were more clonally expanded and had lower generation probabilities than equally common non-associated chains. CMV serostatus was the only immune exposure information available for the cohort. The study listed around 160 TCR beta chains as associated with cytomegalovirus. It was suggested by the authors that the approach could potentially be generalized to other disease states and immunological phenotypes. In an earlier analysis of about 550 of the donors, most TCR beta V segments were observed in productive rearrangements about 90% or about 30% of the time, broadly matching IMGT annotations. A cluster of highly shared sequence variants was judged likely to be a technical artifact of the sequencing pipeline. HLA typing was unavailable for some donors at each locus, so association tests used only the typed subset. A further reported finding was that TCR beta sequences accurately predicted the HLA-A and HLA-B alleles for most subjects in the first cohort. In a later genetic analysis, fewer N-insertions in productive TCRs were reported among donors in an Asian-associated ancestry cluster than the roughly 640-donor mean. In vitro tests confirmed that a few of the cytomegalovirus-associated TCR beta chains recognize cytomegalovirus antigens. According to a later analysis, parvovirus B19, influenza, CMV and Epstein-Barr virus appeared linked to several top co-occurrence clusters. Correlated functional status among segregating V segments might be attributable to linkage disequilibrium, but an unknown experimental factor could not be ruled out. The 87-base-pair reads could not distinguish some IMGT-functional V segments, including TRBV6-2 and TRBV6-3, so those segments were excluded. According to a later analysis, most CMV-associated TCR beta chains appeared to be HLA-restricted, and the HLA associations seemed to be driven largely by CMV exposure. The classifier was reported to diagnose cytomegalovirus status with high specificity and sensitivity in both the original and validation cohorts. When HLA alleles, especially DR and DQ, strongly co-occurred, attributing TCR associations to individual alleles was difficult. In a later analysis, TCR association rates were found to vary across HLA loci, with the most associated TCRs seen for DRB1 alleles and the fewest for HLA-C alleles. Because counts were too low, 15 to 20 rarely observed V segments, including chromosome 9 orphons, were left out of the earlier analysis of a few hundred of the donors. Only TCR beta chains were sequenced in this cohort, and the absence of alpha or paired-chain data limited detectable features. While some public TCRs were present in many individuals, most TCR sequences turned up only very rarely across donors. At a false discovery rate of 0.05, a later analysis linked 15,000 to 20,000 TCR beta sequences to specific HLA alleles. An association between a missense DCLRE1C variant and V-gene and J-gene trimming of TCR beta chains was found in a later genetic analysis and replicated in an independent cohort. Roughly uniform sequencing depth across donors was assumed in presence/absence analyses, although this assumption may not hold.

The cohort consisted of 670 or so healthy bone marrow donors. At the time of sampling, every cohort member was nominally healthy, though immune exposures that went unrecorded were likely present. The donor was CMV seronegative and was included in the group of a few hundred seronegative cohort members. A peripheral blood sample was provided by each donor, and peripheral blood mononuclear cells were used for TCR beta sequencing. The Qiagen DNeasy Blood Extraction Kit was used to extract genomic DNA from the blood cell samples. This sequence originates from a male donor in good health and CMV-seronegative. In this chain, TRBV5-4 is recombined with TRBJ1-1; 7 junctional bases match TRBD1. The sample taken for sequencing was PBMCs. The CDR3 amino acid sequence is: CASSPNNPQGPNVEAFF. The nucleotides read TGTGCCAGCAGCCCTAACAATCCACAGGGGCCTAACGTTGAAGCTTTCTTT.